The 8 T cell receptor beta chains below come from one sample, sequenced in a study of T cell responses to AZD1222 COVID-19 vaccine (dated by TCRdb to the early 2020s). Libraries were built with the immunoSEQ multiplex PCR assay. TCRdb limited this immuneACCESS table to in-frame rearrangements with V and J called. A share of clones is missing; checked studies link under half to unresolved V genes, and the rest is unexplained. The sample includes roughly 70,000 clones, with about 90% observed a single time. Clones ranked in the top ten supply 1% to 1.5% of the sample. This sample's time point label indicates: about 28 days (+/-7) after the second vaccine dose. The sequences come from peripheral blood, collected 28 days after the second AZD1222 dose. The receptors derive from an adult who received the AZD1222 COVID-19 vaccine.

V gene TRBV19 combines with J gene TRBJ1-5, with TRBD1 matching over 8 bases. Germline trimming cut 7 bases from V and 5 bases from J; bases unmatched to any gene: 7. Germline assignment: CDR1 LNHDA and CDR2 SQIVND (reference sequence). CDR3 length: 14 amino acids. This CDR3 reads CASNVQGGHQPQHF. The CDR3 DNA follows: TGTGCCAGTAACGTACAGGGGGGCCATCAGCCCCAGCATTTT.

The V and J genes are TRBV12-5 and TRBJ2-1; unclear D gene. Trimming cost V 8 bases and J 6 bases, with 17 bases left between them. CDR3 length: 14 amino acids. Looked up from germline, CDR1 is LGHNT and CDR2 is FRNRAP. Here the CDR3 DNA reads TGTGCTAGTCACTTCGGTCGAGATTTCAATGAGCAGTTCTTC. This sequence encodes CASHFGRDFNEQFF.

The J gene is TRBJ1-1, the V gene TRBV18; the D gene is possibly TRBD1 (6 bases). Germline lookup yields CDR1 KGHSH and CDR2 LQKENI. The CDR3 length is 13 residues. Trimming cost V 10 bases and J 0 bases, with 12 bases left between them. The CDR3 protein is CAIQDSMNTEAFF. The CDR3 DNA reads as TGTGCCATTCAGGACAGTATGAACACTGAAGCTTTCTTT.

The chain recombines TRBV7-9 with TRBJ1-2; TRBD1 is a possible D gene (5 bases). CDR1 SEHNR and CDR2 FQNEAQ come from the germline V gene (reference sequence). CDR3 length: 15 residues. V lost 2 bases, J lost 5 bases, and 15 bases lay in between. CDR3 residues: CASSLWGESTYGYTF. The CDR3 DNA follows: TGTGCCAGCAGCTTATGGGGGGAGAGCACGTATGGCTACACCTTC.

The chain has TRBV6-5 and TRBJ1-5; D not resolved. CDR1 and CDR2 (germline): MNHEY, SVGAGI. Trimming shortened V by 6 bases and J by 7 bases, and 7 bases separated the two germline ends. This CDR3 comprises 11 residues. The CDR3 is CASRLEQPQHF. CDR3 coding DNA: TGTGCCAGCAGATTGGAACAGCCCCAGCATTTT.

V usage is TRBV30 and J usage is TRBJ2-3; TRBD2 aligns across 9 bases. The CDR3 runs to 16 residues. Germline V gene data show CDR1 as GTSNPN and CDR2 as SVGIG (reference sequence). Trimming cost V 3 bases and J 3 bases; bases outside gene matches: 10. As DNA, the CDR3 is TGTGCCTGGAGGGGCATTCGGCTAGCGGGAACAGATACGCAGTATTTT. Protein product: CAWRGIRLAGTDTQYF.

The chain couples TRBV7-9 to TRBJ2-3, with D maybe TRBD2 (5 bases). The CDR3 totals 16 residues. Germline-derived CDR1 and CDR2 are SEHNR and FQNEAQ (reference sequence). V was cut by 3 bases and J by 2 bases, with 15 bases left in between. CDR3 sequence reads: CASSLRPDLNTDTQYF. CDR3 sequence (DNA): TGTGCCAGCAGCTTGCGGCCGGACTTAAACACAGATACGCAGTATTTT.

The chain combines TRBV24-1 with TRBJ2-3, with 9 bases aligning to TRBD1. Trimming at V came to 4 bases and at J to 2 bases, leaving 6 bases not matched to a gene. Looked up from germline, CDR1 is KGHDR and CDR2 is SFDVKD. This CDR3 is 16 amino acids long. The CDR3 DNA reads TGTGCCACCAGTGAATCGGGGACAGGGTCCACAGATACGCAGTATTTT. Protein product: CATSESGTGSTDTQYF.